The 18 T cell receptor beta chains below all came from one sample that was sequenced in a study of T cell clonotyping in hematopoietic cell transplantation. Profiled with immunoSEQ multiplex PCR; TCRdb holds only in-frame clones, not every one. The sample contains fewer than 11,000 clones, approximately 80% of which appear only once. The material sequenced was PBMCs, taken 30 days after allogeneic stem cell transplant. The receptor source for this set is a female patient aged 40-50 years who had an allogeneic stem cell transplant from a related donor, so T cells may come from the graft donor. Some clones in this sample may be carry-over from other donors' samples.

This clone was seen more than once but under ten times. As DNA, the CDR3 is TGTGCCAGCAGAGACTACGGGGGATCCTACGAGCAGTACTTC. Its translation is CASRDYGGSYEQYF. The gene calls are TRBV6-1 and TRBJ2-7; the D gene is possibly TRBD2 (6 bases). V was pared by 6 bases and J by 1 base, with 13 bases between. This CDR3 has 14 residues. Germline CDR1 MNHNS, CDR2 SASEGT.

The chain links TRBV7-2 to TRBJ2-7, with D possibly matching TRBD1 (5 bases). Germline loops: CDR1 SGHTA, CDR2 FQGNSA. This CDR3 region has 14 residues. Trimming pared 1 base from V and 2 bases from J, leaving 9 bases between. The CDR3 DNA is TGTGCCAGCAGCTTAGGGACACTTCCCTACGAGCAGTACTTC. Its translation is CASSLGTLPYEQYF. The whole variable domain, remainder taken from reference TRBV7-2 and TRBJ2-7, is GAGVSQSPSNKVTEKGKDVELRCDPISGHTALYWYRQSLGQGLEFLIYFQGNSAPDKSGLPSDRFSAERTGGSVSTLTIQRTQQEDSAVYLCASSLGTLPYEQYFGPGTRLTVT.

DNA for the CDR3: TGTGCCAGCAGTTCCCCGGCCAATGGCGGGGGGATGGTAAACATTCAGTACTTC. Translation gives CASSSPANGGGMVNIQYF. The V gene is TRBV7-8, the J gene TRBJ2-4, with 8 positions matching TRBD2. This CDR3 is built from 18 residues. V lost 6 bases, J lost 6 bases, and 19 bases stayed unmatched. Per the germline V gene, CDR1 is SGHVS and CDR2 is FQNEAQ.

This sequence joins TRBV7-6 and TRBJ1-4, with D possibly TRBD1 on 6 matching bases. The CDR3 runs to 15 residues. Germline CDR1 reads SGHVS; CDR2 reads FNYEAQ. V lost 2 bases and J 6 bases, leaving 13 bases between the germline ends. The chain's CDR3 is CASSLFSGDDEKLFF. As DNA, the CDR3 is TGTGCCAGCAGCTTATTTTCAGGGGACGATGAAAAACTGTTTTTT.

The chain combines TRBV5-4 with TRBJ2-1; 12 bases are a match to TRBD2. The CDR3 consists of 16 residues. V trimming: 6 bases; J trimming: 5 bases; junction bases outside the gene matches: 9. CDR1 and CDR2 (germline): SGHNT, YYREEE (reference sequence). DNA of the CDR3: TGTGCCAGCACCCTTAGGACTAGCGGGAAAAACAATGAGCAGTTCTTC. This translates into CASTLRTSGKNNEQFF.

The rearrangement links TRBV4-2 to TRBJ2-7; no clear D gene. CDR3 length: 14 residues. Germline CDR1 reads LGHNA; CDR2 reads YNFKEQ. Trimming stripped 0 bases from V and 5 bases from J, with 11 bases between. CDR3 DNA: TGTGCCAGCAGCCAAGATCGAGCTAGAGACGAGCAGTACTTC. This gives the protein CASSQDRARDEQYF.

The chain has TRBV5-6 and TRBJ1-2; tentatively, D is TRBD1 (5 bases). Deletions cut 1 base from V and 3 bases from J, with 13 bases between. This CDR3 has 15 amino acids. The germline CDR1 and CDR2 sequences are SGHDT and YYEEEE. Here the CDR3 reads CASSLSGQMYYGYTF. The CDR3 DNA is TGTGCCAGCAGCTTGTCGGGGCAGATGTACTATGGCTACACCTTC.

V is TRBV10-3 and J is TRBJ1-5; no firm D call. This CDR3 comprises 15 residues. V lost 8 bases and J 2 bases, leaving 16 bases between the germline ends. Germline assignment: CDR1 ENHRY and CDR2 SYGVKD. The CDR3 sequence is CAIEAEARGNQPQHF. The DNA of the CDR3 is TGTGCCATCGAAGCGGAAGCCCGGGGCAATCAGCCCCAGCATTTT.

This clone was seen a few times. This sequence joins TRBV30 and TRBJ1-2, with D maybe TRBD1 (6 bases). V shed 6 bases and J shed 4 bases, with 9 bases lying between them. The CDR3 sequence is 11 residues long. The V gene's germline CDR1 is GTSNPN and CDR2 SVGIG (reference sequence). CDR3 loop: CACGQSYGYTF. CDR3 DNA sequence: TGTGCCTGCGGACAGTCCTATGGCTACACCTTC.

The V gene is TRBV30, the J gene TRBJ1-5; tentative D call: TRBD1 (6 bases). The germline V gene encodes CDR1 GTSNPN and CDR2 SVGIG (reference sequence). Trimming pared 2 bases from V and 6 bases from J, leaving 17 bases between. The CDR3 runs 15 residues. The CDR3 DNA reads TGTGCCTGGAGTACATTACAGGGAATAAGTCAGCCCCAGCATTTT. This encodes CAWSTLQGISQPQHF. Filled out from reference TRBV30 and TRBJ1-5, the complete variable domain reads SQTIHQWPATLVQPVGSPLSLECTVEGTSNPNLYWYRQAAGRGLQLLFYSVGIGQISSEVPQNLSASRPQDRQFILSSKKLLLSDSGFYLCAWSTLQGISQPQHFGDGTRLSIL.

This clone is large (0.1 to 1%). The chain employs TRBV7-2 and TRBJ1-5; D is unresolved. The CDR3 spans 15 residues. The germline CDR1 and CDR2 sequences are SGHTA and FQGNSA. Trimming left V 5 bases short and J 0 bases short, with 11 bases between. CDR3 protein: CASSTQSHSNQPQHF. CDR3 in DNA: TGTGCCAGCAGCACTCAGTCTCATAGCAATCAGCCCCAGCATTTT.

This clone is medium-sized (0.01 to 0.1%) within its sample. V usage is TRBV9 and J usage is TRBJ2-7, with 9 bases fitting TRBD2. With 4 bases clipped from V and 0 bases from J, the junction kept 11 bases outside the gene matches. The CDR3 is 17 amino acids. Germline V gene sequence: CDR1 SGDLS, CDR2 YYNGEE. The CDR3 bases are TGTGCCAGCAGCCCCCCCGAGGGACTAGCAAGCTCCTACGAGCAGTACTTC. It codes for CASSPPEGLASSYEQYF. Together with reference TRBV9 and TRBJ2-7, the CDR3 gives the full variable domain: DSGVTQTPKHLITATGQRVTLRCSPRSGDLSVYWYQQSLDQGLQFLIQYYNGEERAKGNILERFSAQQFPDLHSELNLSSLELGDSALYFCASSPPEGLASSYEQYFGPGTRLTVT.

The genes are TRBV7-9 and TRBJ1-5, with a possible D match to TRBD1 (6 bases). The germline V gene has CDR1 SEHNR and CDR2 FQNEAQ (reference sequence). Trimming stripped 5 bases from V and 6 bases from J, with 11 bases between. This CDR3 has 13 residues. In DNA form, the CDR3 reads TGTGCCAGCAGCGAGGGACACCTTCAGCCCCAGCATTTT. Protein product: CASSEGHLQPQHF. Full variable domain (outside the CDR3, taken from reference TRBV7-9 and TRBJ1-5): DTGVSQNPRHKITKRGQNVTFRCDPISEHNRLYWYRQTLGQGPEFLTYFQNEAQLEKSRLLSDRFSAERPKGSFSTLEIQRTEQGDSAMYLCASSEGHLQPQHFGDGTRLSIL.

The rearrangement uses TRBV6-6 and TRBJ2-3, with 8 bases identical to TRBD2. CDR1 and CDR2 from the germline V gene are MNHNY and SVGAGI (reference sequence). The CDR3 extends over 11 amino acids. The CDR3 bases are TGTACTAGCGGTAGCACAGATACGCAGTATTTT. Its translation: CTSGSTDTQYF.

The rearrangement uses TRBV5-4 and TRBJ1-2; D not certain. The CDR3 loop spans 13 amino acids. Between the trimmed V and J ends, which lost 0 bases and 6 bases, there was a span of 9 bases. Germline assignment: CDR1 SGHNT and CDR2 YYREEE (reference sequence). The chain's CDR3 is CASSLGIEDGYTF. The CDR3, as DNA: TGTGCCAGCAGCTTGGGAATAGAAGATGGCTACACCTTC.

The chain employs TRBV7-8 and TRBJ1-5; D is possibly TRBD1 (5 bases). Germline V gene sequence: CDR1 SGHVS, CDR2 FQNEAQ. CDR3 length equals 16 residues. The V and J ends lost 2 bases and 3 bases respectively, with 14 bases between them. The CDR3 here is CASSLIGGATNQPQHF. The CDR3 nucleotides read TGTGCCAGCAGCTTAATAGGAGGGGCCACCAATCAGCCCCAGCATTTT. Combining the CDR3 with reference TRBV7-8 and TRBJ1-5 gives the whole variable domain GAGVSQSPRYKVAKRGQDVALRCDPISGHVSLFWYQQALGQGPEFLTYFQNEAQLDKSGLPSDRFFAERPEGSVSTLKIQRTQQEDSAVYLCASSLIGGATNQPQHFGDGTRLSIL.

The chain uses TRBV11-3 and TRBJ2-1; tentatively, D is TRBD2 (5 bases). Trimming stripped 1 base from V and 5 bases from J, with 9 bases between. The CDR3 runs to 14 residues. The V gene's germline CDR1 is SGHNT and CDR2 YENEEA. CDR3 region: CASSLGAGNNEQFF. Here the CDR3 DNA reads TGTGCCAGCAGCTTAGGAGCCGGGAACAATGAGCAGTTCTTC.

This clone was seen a handful of times. V gene TRBV30 combines with J gene TRBJ2-7; D is perhaps TRBD2 (5 bases). With 5 bases removed from V and 3 bases from J, the gap between germline ends came to 11 bases. CDR3 length: 12 amino acids. The V gene's germline CDR1 is GTSNPN and CDR2 SVGIG (reference sequence). CDR3 nucleotides: TGTGCCTGGGCCAGCGGTGGCTACGAGCAGTACTTC. As protein: CAWASGGYEQYF.